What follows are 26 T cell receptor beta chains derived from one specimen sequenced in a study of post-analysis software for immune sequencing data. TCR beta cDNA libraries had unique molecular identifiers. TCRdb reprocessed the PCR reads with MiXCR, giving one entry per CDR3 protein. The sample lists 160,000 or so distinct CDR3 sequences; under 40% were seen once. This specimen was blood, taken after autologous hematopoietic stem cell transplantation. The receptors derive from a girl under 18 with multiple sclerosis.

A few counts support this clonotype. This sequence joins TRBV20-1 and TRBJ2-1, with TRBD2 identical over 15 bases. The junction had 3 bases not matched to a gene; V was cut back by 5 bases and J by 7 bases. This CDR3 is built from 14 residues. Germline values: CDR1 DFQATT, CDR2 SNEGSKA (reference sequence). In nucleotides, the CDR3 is TGCAGTGCTGGACTAGCGGGAGGGACGAATGAGCAGTTCTTC. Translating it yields CSAGLAGGTNEQFF.

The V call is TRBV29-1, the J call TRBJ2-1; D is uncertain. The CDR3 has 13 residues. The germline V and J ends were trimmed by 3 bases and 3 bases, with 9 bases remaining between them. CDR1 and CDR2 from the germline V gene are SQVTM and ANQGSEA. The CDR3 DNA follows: TGCAGCGTTGACCTCTACAGCTACAATGAGCAGTTCTTC. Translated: CSVDLYSYNEQFF.

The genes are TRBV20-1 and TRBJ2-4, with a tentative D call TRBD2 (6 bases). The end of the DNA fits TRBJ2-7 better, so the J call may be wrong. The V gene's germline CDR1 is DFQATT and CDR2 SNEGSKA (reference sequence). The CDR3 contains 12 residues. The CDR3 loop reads CSAREGAYEQYF. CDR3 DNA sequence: TGCAGTGCTAGGGAGGGAGCCTACGAGCAGTACTTC.

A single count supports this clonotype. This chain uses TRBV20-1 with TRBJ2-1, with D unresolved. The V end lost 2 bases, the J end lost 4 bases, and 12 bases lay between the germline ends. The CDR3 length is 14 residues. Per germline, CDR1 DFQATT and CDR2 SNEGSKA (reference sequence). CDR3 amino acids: CSARWTEKYNEQFF. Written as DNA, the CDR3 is TGCAGTGCTAGATGGACGGAGAAGTACAATGAGCAGTTCTTC.

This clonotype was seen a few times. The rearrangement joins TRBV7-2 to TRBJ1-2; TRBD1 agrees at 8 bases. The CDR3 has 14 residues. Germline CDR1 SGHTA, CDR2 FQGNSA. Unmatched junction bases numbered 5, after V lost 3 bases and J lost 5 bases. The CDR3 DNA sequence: TGTGCCAGCAGCTTGACCCAGGGGGCTTATGGCTACACCTTC. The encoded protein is CASSLTQGAYGYTF.

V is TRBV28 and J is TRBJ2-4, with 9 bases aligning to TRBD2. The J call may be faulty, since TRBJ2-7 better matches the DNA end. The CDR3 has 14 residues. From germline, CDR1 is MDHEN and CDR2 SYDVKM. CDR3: CASSQREVKYEQYF. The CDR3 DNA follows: TGTGCCAGCAGCCAGCGGGAGGTAAAATACGAGCAGTACTTC.

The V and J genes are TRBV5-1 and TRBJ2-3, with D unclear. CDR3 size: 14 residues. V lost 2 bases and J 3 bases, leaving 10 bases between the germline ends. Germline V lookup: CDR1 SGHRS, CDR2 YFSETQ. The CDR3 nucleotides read TGCGCCAGCAGCTTTGGGTTTAGTACAGATACGCAGTATTTT. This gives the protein CASSFGFSTDTQYF.

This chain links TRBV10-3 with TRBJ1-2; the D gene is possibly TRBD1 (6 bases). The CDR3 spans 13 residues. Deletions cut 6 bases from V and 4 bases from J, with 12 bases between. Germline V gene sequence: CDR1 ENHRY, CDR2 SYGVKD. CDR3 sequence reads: CAIRDSTSYGYTF. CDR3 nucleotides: TGTGCCATCAGGGACAGCACCTCCTATGGCTACACCTTC.

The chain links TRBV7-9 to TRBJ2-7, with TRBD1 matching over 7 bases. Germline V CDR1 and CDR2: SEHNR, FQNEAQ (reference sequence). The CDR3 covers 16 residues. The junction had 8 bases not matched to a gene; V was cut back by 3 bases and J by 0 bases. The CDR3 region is CASSFSMGQNSYEQYF. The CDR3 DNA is TGTGCCAGCAGCTTTAGTATGGGACAGAACTCCTACGAGCAGTACTTC.

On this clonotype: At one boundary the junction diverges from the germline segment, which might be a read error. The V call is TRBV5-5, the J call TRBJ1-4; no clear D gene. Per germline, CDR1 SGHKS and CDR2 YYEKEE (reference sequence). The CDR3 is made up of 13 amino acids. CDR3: CASSPLAEEKRFF. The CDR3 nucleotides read TGTGCCAGCAGCCCATTAGCGGAGGAAAAACGGTTTTTT.

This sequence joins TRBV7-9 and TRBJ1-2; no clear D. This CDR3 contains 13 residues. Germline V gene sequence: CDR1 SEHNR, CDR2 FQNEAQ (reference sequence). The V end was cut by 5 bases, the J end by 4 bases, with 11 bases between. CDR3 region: CASSRGSGYGYTF. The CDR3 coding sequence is TGTGCCAGCAGCCGAGGAAGCGGCTATGGCTACACCTTC.

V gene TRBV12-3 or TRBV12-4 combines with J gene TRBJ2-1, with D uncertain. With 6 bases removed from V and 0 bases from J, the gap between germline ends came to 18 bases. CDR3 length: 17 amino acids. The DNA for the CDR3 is TGTGCCAGCAGCTCCCTAGACTGGACGGTCTCCTACAATGAGCAGTTCTTC. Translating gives CASSSLDWTVSYNEQFF.

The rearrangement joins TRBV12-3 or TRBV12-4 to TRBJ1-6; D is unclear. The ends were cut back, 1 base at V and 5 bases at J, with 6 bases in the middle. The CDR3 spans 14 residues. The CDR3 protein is CASSLGGNNSPLHF. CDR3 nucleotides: TGTGCCAGCAGTTTAGGGGGTAATAATTCACCCCTCCACTTT.

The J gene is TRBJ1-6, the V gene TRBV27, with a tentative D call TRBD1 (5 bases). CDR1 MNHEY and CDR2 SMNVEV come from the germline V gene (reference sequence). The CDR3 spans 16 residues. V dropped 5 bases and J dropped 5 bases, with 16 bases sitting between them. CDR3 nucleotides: TGTGCCAGCAGTCTGGGGGAGGTCAACAATAATTCACCCCTCCACTTT. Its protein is CASSLGEVNNNSPLHF.

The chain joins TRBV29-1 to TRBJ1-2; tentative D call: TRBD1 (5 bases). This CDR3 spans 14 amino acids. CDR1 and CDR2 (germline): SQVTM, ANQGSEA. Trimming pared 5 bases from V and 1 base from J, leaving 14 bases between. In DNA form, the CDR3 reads TGCAGCGTTCCAATAGCAGGGATTAACTATGGCTACACCTTC. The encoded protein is CSVPIAGINYGYTF.

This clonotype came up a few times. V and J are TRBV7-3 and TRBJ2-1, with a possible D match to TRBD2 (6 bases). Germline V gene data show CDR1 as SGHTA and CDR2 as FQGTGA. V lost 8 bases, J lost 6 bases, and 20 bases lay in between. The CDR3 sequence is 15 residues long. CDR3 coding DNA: TGTGCCAGCTGTCCGGAGCGGGCACGGGTCAATGAGCAGTTCTTC. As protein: CASCPERARVNEQFF.

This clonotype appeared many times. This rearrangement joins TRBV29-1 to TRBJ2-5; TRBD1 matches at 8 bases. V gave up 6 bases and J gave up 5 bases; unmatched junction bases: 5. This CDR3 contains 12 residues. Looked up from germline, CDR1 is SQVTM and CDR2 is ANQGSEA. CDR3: CSVAGGGETQYF. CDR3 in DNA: TGCAGCGTGGCAGGGGGCGGCGAGACCCAGTACTTC.

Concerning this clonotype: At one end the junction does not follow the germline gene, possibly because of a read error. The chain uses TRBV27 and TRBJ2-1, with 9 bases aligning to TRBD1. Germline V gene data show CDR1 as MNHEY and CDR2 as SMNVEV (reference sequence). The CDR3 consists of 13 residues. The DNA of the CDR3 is TGTGTCAGCAGTTTAAACAGGGGGCATGAGCAGTTCTTC. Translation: CVSSLNRGHEQFF.

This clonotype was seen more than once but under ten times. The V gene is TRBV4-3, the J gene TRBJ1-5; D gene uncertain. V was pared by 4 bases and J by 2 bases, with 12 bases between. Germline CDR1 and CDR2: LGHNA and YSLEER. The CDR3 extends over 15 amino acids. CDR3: CASSPRARGNQPQHF. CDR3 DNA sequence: TGCGCCAGCAGCCCTCGTGCAAGGGGCAATCAGCCCCAGCATTTT.

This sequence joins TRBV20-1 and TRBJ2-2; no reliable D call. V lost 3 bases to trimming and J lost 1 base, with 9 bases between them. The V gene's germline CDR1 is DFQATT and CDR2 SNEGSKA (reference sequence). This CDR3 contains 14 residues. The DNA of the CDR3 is TGCAGTGCTAGTCCGACCGTGAACACCGGGGAGCTGTTTTTT. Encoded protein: CSASPTVNTGELFF.

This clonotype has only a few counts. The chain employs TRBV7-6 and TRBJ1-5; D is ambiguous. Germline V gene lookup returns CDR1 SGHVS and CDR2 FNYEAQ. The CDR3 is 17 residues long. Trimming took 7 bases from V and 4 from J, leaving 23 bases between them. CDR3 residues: CASINIGREWGNQPQHF. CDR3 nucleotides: TGTGCCAGCATCAATATCGGACGGGAGTGGGGAAATCAGCCCCAGCATTTT.

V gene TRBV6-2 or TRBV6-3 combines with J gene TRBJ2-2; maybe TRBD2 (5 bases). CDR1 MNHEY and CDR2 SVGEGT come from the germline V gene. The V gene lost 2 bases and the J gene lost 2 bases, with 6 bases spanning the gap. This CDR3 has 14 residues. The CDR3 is CASSYGGNTGELFF. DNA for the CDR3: TGTGCCAGCAGTTACGGAGGTAACACCGGGGAGCTGTTTTTT.

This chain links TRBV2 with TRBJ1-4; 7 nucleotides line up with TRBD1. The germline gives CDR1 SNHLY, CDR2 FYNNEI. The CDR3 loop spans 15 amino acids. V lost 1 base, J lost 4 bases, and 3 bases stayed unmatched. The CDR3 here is CASSEGGTDNEKLFF. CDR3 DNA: TGTGCCAGCAGTGAAGGGGGGACAGATAATGAAAAACTGTTTTTT.

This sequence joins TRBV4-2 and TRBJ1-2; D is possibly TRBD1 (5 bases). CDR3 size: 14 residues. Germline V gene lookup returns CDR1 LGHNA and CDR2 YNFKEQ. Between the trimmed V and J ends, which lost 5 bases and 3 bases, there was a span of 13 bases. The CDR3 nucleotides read TGTGCCAGCAGCGTCAGGGTTTCCGACTATGGCTACACCTTC. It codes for CASSVRVSDYGYTF.

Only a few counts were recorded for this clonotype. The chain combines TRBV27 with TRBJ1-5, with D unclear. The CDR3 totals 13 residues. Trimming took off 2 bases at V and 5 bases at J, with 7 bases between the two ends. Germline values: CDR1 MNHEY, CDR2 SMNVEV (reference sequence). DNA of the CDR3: TGTGCCAGCAGTTTAGTTGGGTATCAGCCCCAGCATTTT. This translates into CASSLVGYQPQHF.

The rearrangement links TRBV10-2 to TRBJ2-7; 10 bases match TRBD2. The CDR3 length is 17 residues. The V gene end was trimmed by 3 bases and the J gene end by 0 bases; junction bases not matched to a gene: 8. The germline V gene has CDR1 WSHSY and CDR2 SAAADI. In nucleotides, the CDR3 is TGCGCCAGCAGTGACCTCGGACTAGCGGTAAACTCCTACGAGCAGTACTTC. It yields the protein CASSDLGLAVNSYEQYF.